This TCR beta chain was sequenced for a study of cytotoxic CD8 clonotypes in ibrutinib-treated CLL (dated by TCRdb to the early 2020s). At the level of the whole study: The cohort included roughly 15 treatment-naive and 11 to 12 relapsed/refractory patients; some 18 were IGHV unmutated. Partial responses were observed in 24 patients and complete responses in 2; after a median follow-up of around 68 months, remission was maintained in around 14 patients and progression was observed in approximately 12. Response samples were taken after a median of about a year on treatment, ranging from roughly 6 to 36 months. On average, each sample had 255,043 productive templates and almost 95,000 productive rearrangements. Longitudinal samples were obtainable from about 30% of the roughly 90 participants in the trial. Cryopreserved peripheral blood mononuclear cells were obtained before treatment, at response, and at either sustained remission or disease progression. Patients were still on ibrutinib when every remission and progressive disease sample was collected.

Reading the label with the study, this specimen's time point is: approximately twelve months on ibrutinib. For TCR beta library preparation, approximately 2.2 micrograms of genomic DNA were isolated from cryopreserved PBMCs. High-throughput TCR beta sequencing was performed on longitudinal blood samples from CLL patients receiving ibrutinib monotherapy. The patients were enrolled in a single-center, open-label phase 2 trial of ibrutinib monotherapy. From the germline V gene, CDR1 is SGDLS and CDR2 is YYNGEE. V and J lose 6 bases and 6 bases, and a span of 16 bases separates them. There are 14 amino acids in the CDR3, from cysteine to phenylalanine inclusive. The CDR3 DNA has 42 bases and is translated from base 1. The investigation overall reported the following: Sampling times were not matched between sustained-remission and progressing patients, and lymph node repertoires were not studied. An increase in clonality was observed at ibrutinib response, with clonality remaining stable during sustained remission and falling back toward baseline at progression. At baseline, clonality was higher than in age-matched healthy donors and showed a strong correlation with circulating CD8+ T-cell counts. Public clonotypes were rare and either contracted or stayed stable during treatment, and the rise in clonality at ibrutinib response reflected the expansion of private clonotypes.

The goal of deep resolution MiSeq sequencing was a depth between 1 in 1 million and 1 in 200,000 T cells, and coverage averaged 10x per clonotype. TCR beta libraries were generated with the immunoSEQ hsTCRB Kit. The authors' pipeline ran thus. ImmunoSEQ Data Assistant and ImmunoSEQ Analyzer were used for data analysis, and V, D and J genes were assigned according to IMGT definitions. Clonality, which ranges from 0 to 1, was calculated by subtracting the normalized Shannon entropy of productive rearrangement frequencies from one. Only overrepresented clonotypes making up at least 0.05% of each patient's repertoire were included in the public clonotype analysis. Fewer than 15 repertoires from age-matched healthy donors, obtained from immuneACCESS, served as clonality controls. The source is immuneACCESS, and TCRdb retained only in-frame sequences with V and J called. Part of the clones is not carried over; for the studies checked, unresolved V genes explain less than half of this, and the remainder is unexplained. V, J and clone size are those of that table, while D and trimming were read from the DNA. This sample comprises approximately 100,000 clones, more than 75% of them detected only once. The ten largest account for about 32% of the sample.

About this clone itself: Its binding antigen is unknown. It has no much larger one-base neighbor in the sample; base qualities were not kept.

The receptor's source is a human donor with chronic lymphocytic leukemia. The chain is made from TRBV9 and TRBJ2-1, with TRBD1 tentatively as D gene (5 bases match). The sample consisted of PBMCs, taken after 12 months of ibrutinib treatment. The CDR3 protein: CASTQGTTRNEQFF. The nucleotide sequence reads TGTGCCAGCACGCAGGGAACCACTCGCAATGAGCAGTTCTTC.